This T cell receptor (beta chain) was sequenced for a study of T cell responses to AZD1222 COVID-19 vaccine. Germline V lookup: CDR1 SGHTA, CDR2 FQGNSA. V was clipped by 5 bases and J by 4 bases; unmatched bases: 7. This CDR3 has 15 residues. Only in-frame clones appear in the TCRdb table, and some are missing; sequencing was by immunoSEQ multiplex PCR. The table records under 200,000 clones, about 88% of them present only once. The source of this sequence is an adult who received the AZD1222 COVID-19 vaccine. The V and J genes are TRBV7-2 and TRBJ2-5; 10 bases align to TRBD2. The source was peripheral blood, collected 28 days after the second AZD1222 dose. CDR3 region: CASSQWGLARETQYF. The CDR3 DNA reads TGTGCCAGCAGCCAATGGGGACTAGCGCGAGAGACCCAGTACTTC.